This TCR beta chain appears in the sequencing data of a study of blood T cell repertoires in COVID-19. Study information: Donors in the United States, Italy and Spain gave samples during acute or convalescent COVID-19.

Individuals in the exposed group had encountered a COVID-19 case within 2 weeks preceding study entry. From germline, CDR1 is SGHRS and CDR2 YFSETQ. V lost 8 bases and J lost 5; bases outside the gene matches: 14. This CDR3 has 15 amino acids. Per the original methods: Estimated nucleated cell counts came from reference gene primer amplification. Assay: immunoSEQ multiplex PCR; the TCRdb copy retains only in-frame clones and omits some. The V and J calls and clone size were taken over from that table, and D and trimming were inferred from the DNA. The sample has hundreds of thousands of clones, about four fifths seen once.

The chain carries TRBV5-1 and TRBJ2-5, with 8 positions matching TRBD2. The receptor comes from a man aged 35 to 55 who had been exposed to COVID-19. Sequencing was performed on PBMCs or T cells enriched from blood (not recorded which). Here the CDR3 reads CASSPGTRGSETQYF. CDR3 DNA sequence: TGCGCCAGTTCTCCCGGGACTAGGGGTTCGGAGACCCAGTACTTC.